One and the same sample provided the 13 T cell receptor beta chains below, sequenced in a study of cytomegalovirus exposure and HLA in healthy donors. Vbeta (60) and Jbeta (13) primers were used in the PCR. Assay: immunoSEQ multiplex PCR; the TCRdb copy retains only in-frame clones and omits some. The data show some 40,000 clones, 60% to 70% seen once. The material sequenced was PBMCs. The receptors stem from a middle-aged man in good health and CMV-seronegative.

CDR3 sequence reads: CASSLDTQNTEAFF. The CDR3 DNA follows: TGCGCCAGCAGCTTAGACACGCAGAACACTGAAGCTTTCTTT. The rearrangement uses TRBV5-1 and TRBJ1-1; D not resolved. Germline loops: CDR1 SGHRS, CDR2 YFSETQ. This CDR3 contains 14 residues. V lost 2 bases to trimming and J lost 1 base, with 9 bases between them.

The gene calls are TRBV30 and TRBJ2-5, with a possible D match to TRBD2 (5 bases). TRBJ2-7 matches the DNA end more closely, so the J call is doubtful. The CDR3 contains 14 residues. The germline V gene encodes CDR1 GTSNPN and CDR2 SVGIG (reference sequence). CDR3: CAWTQGGDSYEQYF. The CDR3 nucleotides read TGTGCCTGGACTCAAGGAGGAGACTCCTACGAGCAGTACTTC.

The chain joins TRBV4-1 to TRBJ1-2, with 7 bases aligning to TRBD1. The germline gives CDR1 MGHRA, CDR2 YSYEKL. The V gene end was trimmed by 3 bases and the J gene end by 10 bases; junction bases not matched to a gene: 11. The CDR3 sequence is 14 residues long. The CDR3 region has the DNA TGCGCCAGCAGCCAGGAGGGACAGTCCAGATCCTACACCTTC. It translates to CASSQEGQSRSYTF.

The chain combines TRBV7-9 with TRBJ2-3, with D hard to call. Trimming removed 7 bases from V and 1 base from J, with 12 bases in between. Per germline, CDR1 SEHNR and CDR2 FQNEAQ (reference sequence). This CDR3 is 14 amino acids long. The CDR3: CASIAPWGTDTQYF. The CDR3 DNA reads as TGTGCCAGCATAGCTCCGTGGGGCACAGATACGCAGTATTTT.

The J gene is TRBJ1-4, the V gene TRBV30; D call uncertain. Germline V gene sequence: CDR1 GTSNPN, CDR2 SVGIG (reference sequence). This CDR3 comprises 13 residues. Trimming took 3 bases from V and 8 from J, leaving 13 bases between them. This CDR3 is CAWSYSMREKLFF. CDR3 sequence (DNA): TGTGCCTGGAGCTACAGTATGAGAGAAAAACTGTTTTTT.

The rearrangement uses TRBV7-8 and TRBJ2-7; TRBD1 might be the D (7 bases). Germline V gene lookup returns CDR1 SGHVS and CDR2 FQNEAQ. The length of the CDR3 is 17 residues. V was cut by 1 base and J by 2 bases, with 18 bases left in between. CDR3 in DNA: TGTGCCAGCAGCTTAGGGGGGGTCACCGGGACAGCCTACGAGCAGTACTTC. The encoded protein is CASSLGGVTGTAYEQYF.

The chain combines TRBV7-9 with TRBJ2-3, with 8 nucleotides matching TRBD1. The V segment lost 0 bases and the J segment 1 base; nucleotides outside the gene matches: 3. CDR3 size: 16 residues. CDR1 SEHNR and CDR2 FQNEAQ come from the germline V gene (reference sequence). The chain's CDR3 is CASSLAGTGGTDTQYF. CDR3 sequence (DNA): TGTGCCAGCAGCTTAGCGGGGACAGGCGGCACAGATACGCAGTATTTT.

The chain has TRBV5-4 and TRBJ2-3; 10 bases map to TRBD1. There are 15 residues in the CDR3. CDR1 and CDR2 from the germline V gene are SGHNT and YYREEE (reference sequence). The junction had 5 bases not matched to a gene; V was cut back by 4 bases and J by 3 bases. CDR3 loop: CASSHPGQGTDTQYF. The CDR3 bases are TGTGCCAGCAGCCATCCGGGACAGGGGACAGATACGCAGTATTTT.

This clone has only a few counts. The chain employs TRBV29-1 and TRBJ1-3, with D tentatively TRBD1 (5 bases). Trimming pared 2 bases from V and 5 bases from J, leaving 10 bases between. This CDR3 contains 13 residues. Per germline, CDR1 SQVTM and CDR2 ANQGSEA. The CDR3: CSVESGPRNTIYF. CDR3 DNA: TGCAGCGTTGAATCAGGGCCCAGAAACACCATATATTTT.

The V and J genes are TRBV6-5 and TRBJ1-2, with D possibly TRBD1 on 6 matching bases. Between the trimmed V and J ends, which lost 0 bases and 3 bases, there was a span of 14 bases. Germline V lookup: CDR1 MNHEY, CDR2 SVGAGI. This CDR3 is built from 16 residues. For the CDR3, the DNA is TGTGCCAGCAGTTACTCGAGGGGGGGCGAGGACTATGGCTACACCTTC. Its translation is CASSYSRGGEDYGYTF.

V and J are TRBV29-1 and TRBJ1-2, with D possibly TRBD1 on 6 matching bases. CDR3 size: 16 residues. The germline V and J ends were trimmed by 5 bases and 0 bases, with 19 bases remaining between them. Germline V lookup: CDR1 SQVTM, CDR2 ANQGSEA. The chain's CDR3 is CSVLTESTGTNYGYTF. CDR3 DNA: TGCAGCGTTCTAACAGAATCGACAGGTACTAACTATGGCTACACCTTC.

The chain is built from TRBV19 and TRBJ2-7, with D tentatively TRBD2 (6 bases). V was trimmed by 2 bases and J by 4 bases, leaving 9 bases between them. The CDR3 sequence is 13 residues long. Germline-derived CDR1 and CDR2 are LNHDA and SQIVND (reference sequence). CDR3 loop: CASSISGTYEQYF. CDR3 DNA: TGTGCCAGTAGTATATCCGGGACTTACGAGCAGTACTTC.

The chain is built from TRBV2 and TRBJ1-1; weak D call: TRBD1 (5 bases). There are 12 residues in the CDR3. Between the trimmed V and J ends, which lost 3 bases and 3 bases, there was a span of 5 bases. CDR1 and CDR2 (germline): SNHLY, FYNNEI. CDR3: CASSDRDTEAFF. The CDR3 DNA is TGTGCCAGCAGTGACAGGGACACTGAAGCTTTCTTT.